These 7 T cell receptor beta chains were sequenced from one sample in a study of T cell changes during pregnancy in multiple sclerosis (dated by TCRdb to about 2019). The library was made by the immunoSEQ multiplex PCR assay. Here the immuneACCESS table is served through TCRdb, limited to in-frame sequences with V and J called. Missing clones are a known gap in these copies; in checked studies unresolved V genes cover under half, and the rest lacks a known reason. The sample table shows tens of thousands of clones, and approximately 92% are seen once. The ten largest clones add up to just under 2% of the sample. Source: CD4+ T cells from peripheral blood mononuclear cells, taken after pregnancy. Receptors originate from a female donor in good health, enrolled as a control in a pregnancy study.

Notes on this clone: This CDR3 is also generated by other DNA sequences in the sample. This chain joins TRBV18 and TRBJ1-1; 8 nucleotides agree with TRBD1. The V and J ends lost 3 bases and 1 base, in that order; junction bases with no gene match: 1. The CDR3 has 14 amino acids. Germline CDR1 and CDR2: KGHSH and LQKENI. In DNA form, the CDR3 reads TGTGCCAGCTCACCCGGACAGGGGAACACTGAAGCTTTCTTT. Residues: CASSPGQGNTEAFF.

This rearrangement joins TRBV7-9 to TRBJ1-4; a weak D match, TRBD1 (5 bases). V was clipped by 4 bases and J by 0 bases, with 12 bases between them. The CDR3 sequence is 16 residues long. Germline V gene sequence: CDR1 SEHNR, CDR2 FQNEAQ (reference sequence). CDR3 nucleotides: TGTGCCAGCAGCTCGATGACAGATGCAACTAATGAAAAACTGTTTTTT. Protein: CASSSMTDATNEKLFF.

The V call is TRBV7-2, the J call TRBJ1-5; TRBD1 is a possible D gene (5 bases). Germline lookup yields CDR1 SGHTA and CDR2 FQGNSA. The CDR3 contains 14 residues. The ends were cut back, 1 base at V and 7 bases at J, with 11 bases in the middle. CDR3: CASSLERGWQPQHF. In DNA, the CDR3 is TGTGCCAGCAGCTTAGAACGGGGGTGGCAGCCCCAGCATTTT.

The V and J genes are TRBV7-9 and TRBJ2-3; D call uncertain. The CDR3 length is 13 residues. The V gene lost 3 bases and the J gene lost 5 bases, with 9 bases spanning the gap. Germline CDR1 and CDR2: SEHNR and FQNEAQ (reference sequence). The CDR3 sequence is CASSFPAGDTQYF. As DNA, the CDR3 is TGTGCCAGCAGCTTTCCCGCCGGAGATACGCAGTATTTT.

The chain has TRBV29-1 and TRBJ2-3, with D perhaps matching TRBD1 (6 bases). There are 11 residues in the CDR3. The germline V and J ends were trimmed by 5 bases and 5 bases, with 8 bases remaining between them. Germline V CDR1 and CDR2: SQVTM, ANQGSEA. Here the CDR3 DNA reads TGCAGCGTTCCCAGGGGAGATACGCAGTATTTT. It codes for CSVPRGDTQYF.

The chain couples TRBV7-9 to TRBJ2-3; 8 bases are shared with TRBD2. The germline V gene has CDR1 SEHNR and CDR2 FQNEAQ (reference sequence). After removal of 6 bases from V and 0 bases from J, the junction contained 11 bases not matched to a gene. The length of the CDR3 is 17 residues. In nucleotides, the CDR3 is TGTGCCAGCAGTGATATGAGTGGCGGGAGGAGCACAGATACGCAGTATTTT. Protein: CASSDMSGGRSTDTQYF.

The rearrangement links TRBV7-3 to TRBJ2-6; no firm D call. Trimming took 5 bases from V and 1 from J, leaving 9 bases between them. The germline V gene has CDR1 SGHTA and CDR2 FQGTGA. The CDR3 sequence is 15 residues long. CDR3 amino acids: CASSPSVSGANVLTF. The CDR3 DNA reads TGTGCCAGCAGCCCGTCGGTTTCTGGGGCCAACGTCCTGACTTTC.